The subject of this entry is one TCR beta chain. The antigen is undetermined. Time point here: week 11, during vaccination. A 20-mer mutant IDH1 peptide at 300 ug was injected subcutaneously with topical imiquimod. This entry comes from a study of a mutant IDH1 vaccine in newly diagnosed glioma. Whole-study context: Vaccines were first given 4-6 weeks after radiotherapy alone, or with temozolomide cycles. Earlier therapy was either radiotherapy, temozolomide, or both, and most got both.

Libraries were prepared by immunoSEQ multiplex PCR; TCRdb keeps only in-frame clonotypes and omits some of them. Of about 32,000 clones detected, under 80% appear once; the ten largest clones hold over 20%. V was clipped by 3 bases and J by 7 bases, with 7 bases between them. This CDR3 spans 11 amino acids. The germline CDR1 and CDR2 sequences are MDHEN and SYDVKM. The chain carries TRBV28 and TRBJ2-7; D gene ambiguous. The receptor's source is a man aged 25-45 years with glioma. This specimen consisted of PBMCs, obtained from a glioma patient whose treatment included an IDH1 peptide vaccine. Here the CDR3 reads CASSLRREQYF. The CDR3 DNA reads TGTGCCAGCAGTTTGAGGCGGGAGCAGTACTTC.